This T cell receptor (beta chain) is from a study of OX40 agonist ivuxolimab in advanced cancers. Findings of the study overall: At 0.1 to 3.0 mg/kg and by week 6, clonal expansion occurred in CD4+ and CD8+ blood T cells. Averaged across samples, CD8+ T cells carried more expanded clones than CD4+ did.

In regard to this clone: Its antigen remains unknown.

Profiled with immunoSEQ multiplex PCR; TCRdb holds only in-frame clones, not every one. The data hold about 56,000 clones, with around nine tenths observed a single time. CDR1 and CDR2 (germline): SQVTM, ANQGSEA. The CDR3 is 16 amino acids. Trimming stripped 3 bases from V and 3 bases from J, with 17 bases between. People who had autoimmune disease history or systemic immunosuppression were excluded. This specimen consisted of CD4+ or CD8+ T cells sorted from blood, obtained in a trial of the OX40 agonist ivuxolimab. The receptor was isolated from an adult with an advanced solid tumor such as melanoma, head and neck, liver or kidney cancer. V gene TRBV29-1 combines with J gene TRBJ2-2, with D perhaps matching TRBD1 (6 bases). CDR3 sequence: CSVEARGWVDTGELFF. The DNA of the CDR3 is TGCAGCGTTGAGGCCAGGGGATGGGTTGACACCGGGGAGCTGTTTTTT.